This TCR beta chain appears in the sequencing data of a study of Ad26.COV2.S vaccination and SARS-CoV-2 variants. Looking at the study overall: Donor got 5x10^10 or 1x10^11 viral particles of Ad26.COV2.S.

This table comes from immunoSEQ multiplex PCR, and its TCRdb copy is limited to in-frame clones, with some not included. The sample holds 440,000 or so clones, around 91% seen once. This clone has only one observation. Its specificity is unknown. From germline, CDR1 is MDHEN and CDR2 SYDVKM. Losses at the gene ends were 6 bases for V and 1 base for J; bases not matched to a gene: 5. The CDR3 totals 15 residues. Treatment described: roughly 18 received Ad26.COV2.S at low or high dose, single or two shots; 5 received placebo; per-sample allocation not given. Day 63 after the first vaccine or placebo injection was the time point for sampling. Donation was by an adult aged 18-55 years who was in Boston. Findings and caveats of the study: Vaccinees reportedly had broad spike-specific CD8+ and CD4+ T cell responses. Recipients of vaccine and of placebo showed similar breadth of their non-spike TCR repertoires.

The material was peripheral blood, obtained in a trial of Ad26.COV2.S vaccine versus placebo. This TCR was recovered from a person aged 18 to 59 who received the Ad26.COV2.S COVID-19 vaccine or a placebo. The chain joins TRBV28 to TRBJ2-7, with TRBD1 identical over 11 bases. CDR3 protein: CASRAGTGGSYEQYF. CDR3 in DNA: TGTGCCAGCAGAGCCGGGACAGGGGGGTCCTACGAGCAGTACTTC. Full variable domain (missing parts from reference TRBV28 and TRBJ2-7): DVKVTQSSRYLVKRTGEKVFLECVQDMDHENMFWYRQDPGLGLRLIYFSYDVKMKEKGDIPEGYSVSREKKERFSLILESASTNQTSMYLCASRAGTGGSYEQYFGPGTRLTVT.